This is a list of T cell receptor beta chains from one sample in a study of T cell responses to AZD1222 COVID-19 vaccine. Measured with immunoSEQ multiplex PCR; TCRdb has only the in-frame clones, and not every one. The profile shows about 140,000 clones, roughly 90% of them singletons. This specimen was peripheral blood, taken on day 0 of AZD1222 vaccination. These receptors were obtained from an adult in good health. The CDR3 runs from the conserved cysteine through the conserved F or W. The order of the fields is V gene, clone size, CDR3 length, J gene, D gene, CDR3 protein, CDR3 DNA. D genes are given only for firm matches. The size entry is marked missing in some rows and otherwise reads once, few, many or a size class.

>TRBV18|NA|14|TRBJ2-7|TRBD1
CASSEGQAFYEQYF
TGTGCCAGCTCAGAGGGACAGGCCTTTTACGAGCAGTACTTC
>TRBV4-1|NA|16|TRBJ2-3|TRBD2
CASSRSSGGSTDTQYF
TGCGCCAGCAGCCGATCTAGCGGGGGTAGCACAGATACGCAGTATTTT
>TRBV18|NA|14|TRBJ2-2|NA
CASSPRPGTGELFF
TGTGCCAGCTCACCAAGGCCAGGCACCGGGGAGCTGTTTTTT
>TRBV7-9|NA|15|TRBJ1-3|NA
CASSLLSGSGNTIYF
TGTGCCAGCAGCTTACTGTCAGGGTCTGGAAACACCATATATTTT
>TRBV7-9|NA|13|TRBJ2-7|NA
CASTPRGSHEQYF
TGTGCCAGCACCCCACGCGGGTCCCACGAGCAGTACTTC
>TRBV6-6|once|12|TRBJ1-1|NA
CASSYVNTEAFF
TGTGCCAGCAGTTACGTGAACACTGAAGCTTTCTTT
>TRBV11-2|NA|14|TRBJ2-7|TRBD2
CASTVLAGGGEQYF
TGTGCCAGCACCGTGCTAGCGGGAGGCGGTGAGCAGTACTTC
>TRBV6-1|NA|15|TRBJ2-5|TRBD1
CASSEDRGLIETQYF
TGTGCCAGCAGTGAAGACAGGGGGCTGATAGAGACCCAGTACTTC
>TRBV4-1|NA|18|TRBJ2-5|TRBD1
CASSPLSGRGPLQETQYF
TGCGCCAGCAGCCCCCTATCGGGCAGGGGGCCTCTCCAAGAGACCCAGTACTTC
>TRBV7-9|NA|14|TRBJ1-1|NA
CASSLGRGDTEAFF
TGTGCCAGCAGCTTAGGTCGGGGAGACACTGAAGCTTTCTTT
>TRBV14|NA|15|TRBJ1-3|NA
CASRRQASSGNTIYF
TGTGCCAGCAGGAGACAGGCAAGCTCTGGAAACACCATATATTTT
>TRBV7-2|NA|14|TRBJ1-6|NA
CASSPGWDNSPLHF
TGTGCCAGCAGCCCAGGATGGGATAATTCACCCCTCCACTTT
>TRBV18|NA|16|TRBJ1-2|NA
CASSPQGGLPGYGYTF
TGTGCCAGCTCACCACAGGGGGGCCTCCCAGGCTATGGCTACACCTTC
>TRBV20-1|NA|15|TRBJ2-5|TRBD2
CSASRTSGGGETQYF
TGCAGTGCTAGTCGGACTAGCGGGGGCGGAGAGACCCAGTACTTC
>TRBV6-2/TRBV6-3|NA|14|TRBJ2-5|TRBD2
CASSGTSQYRTQYF
TGTGCCAGCAGCGGGACTAGCCAATATAGGACCCAGTACTTC
>TRBV19|NA|15|TRBJ1-5|TRBD1
CASSTWDRVSQPQHF
TGTGCCAGTAGTACCTGGGACAGGGTTAGTCAGCCCCAGCATTTT
>TRBV10-3|NA|16|TRBJ2-3|TRBD2
CAISPGLAGVADTQYF
TGTGCCATCAGCCCTGGACTAGCGGGAGTTGCAGATACGCAGTATTTT
>TRBV6-5|NA|15|TRBJ2-7|TRBD1
CASRVTGGNSYEQYF
TGTGCCAGCAGGGTTACAGGGGGCAACTCCTACGAGCAGTACTTC
>TRBV15|NA|19|TRBJ2-3|TRBD2
CATSAGLAGPQGSTDTQYF
TGTGCCACCAGCGCAGGACTAGCGGGACCCCAGGGAAGCACAGATACGCAGTATTTT
>TRBV28|NA|13|TRBJ1-5|NA
CASSFDSNQPQHF
TGTGCCAGCAGTTTTGACAGCAATCAGCCCCAGCATTTT
>TRBV28|NA|15|TRBJ2-1|NA
CASSDKGSRNNEQFF
TGTGCCAGCAGTGACAAAGGGAGCCGTAACAATGAGCAGTTCTTC
>TRBV6-5|NA|11|TRBJ2-7|NA
CASNGSYEQYF
TGTGCCAGCAATGGCTCCTACGAGCAGTACTTC
>TRBV4-1|NA|15|TRBJ2-3|TRBD2
CASSPGTTRTDTQYF
TGCGCCAGCAGCCCGGGGACTACCCGGACAGATACGCAGTATTTT
>TRBV28|NA|15|TRBJ2-2|NA
CASSSVRLNTGELFF
TGTGCCAGCAGTTCGGTCAGGTTGAACACCGGGGAGCTGTTTTTT
>TRBV6-5|NA|15|TRBJ1-1|NA
CASSYSSGINTEAFF
TGTGCCAGCAGTTACTCGTCCGGGATAAACACTGAAGCTTTCTTT
>TRBV15|NA|15|TRBJ2-7|TRBD1
CATSRVTGASYEQYF
TGTGCCACCAGCAGAGTAACAGGGGCGTCCTACGAGCAGTACTTC
>TRBV7-9|NA|14|TRBJ1-5|NA
CASSSTVGNQPQHF
TGTGCCAGCAGTTCGACAGTCGGCAATCAGCCCCAGCATTTT
>TRBV19|NA|13|TRBJ1-1|NA
CASSILWNTEAFF
TGTGCCAGTAGTATATTGTGGAACACTGAAGCTTTCTTT
>TRBV10-2|NA|14|TRBJ2-2|TRBD1
CASRQGPHTGELFF
TGCGCCAGCCGACAGGGCCCCCACACCGGGGAGCTGTTTTTT
>TRBV19|once|15|TRBJ2-7|TRBD2
CASSSGTSAAYEQYF
TGTGCCAGTAGTTCCGGGACTAGCGCCGCCTACGAGCAGTACTTC
>TRBV11-2|NA|15|TRBJ1-1|NA
CASSLGAGGNTEAFF
TGTGCCAGCAGCTTAGGAGCGGGAGGGAACACTGAAGCTTTCTTT
>TRBV18|NA|14|TRBJ2-5|NA
CASSPGSDSGPQYF
TGTGCCAGCTCACCCGGTAGCGACTCGGGGCCCCAGTACTTC
>TRBV19|NA|15|TRBJ2-2|NA
CASRGLVTYAGELFF
TGTGCCAGTAGAGGTCTTGTGACATATGCTGGGGAGCTGTTTTTT
>TRBV5-1|once|14|TRBJ2-7|TRBD2
CASNKETGTNEQYF
TGCGCCAGCAATAAGGAGACGGGGACTAACGAGCAGTACTTC
>TRBV12-3/TRBV12-4|NA|13|TRBJ2-7|NA
CASAEGGSYEQYF
TGTGCCAGCGCTGAAGGGGGTTCCTACGAGCAGTACTTC
>TRBV24-1|NA|13|TRBJ2-5|NA
CATSGQNQETQYF
TGTGCCACCAGTGGACAGAACCAAGAGACCCAGTACTTC
>TRBV9|NA|16|TRBJ2-3|NA
CASSVGPGLSTDTQYF
TGTGCCAGCAGCGTAGGTCCAGGGCTTTCCACAGATACGCAGTATTTT
>TRBV19|NA|13|TRBJ1-5|NA
CASSIGPVQPQHF
TGTGCCAGTAGTATAGGGCCAGTTCAGCCCCAGCATTTT
>TRBV11-2|NA|13|TRBJ2-7|NA
CASSLGRSYEQYF
TGTGCCAGCAGCTTAGGGAGGAGCTACGAGCAGTACTTC
>TRBV10-1|NA|14|TRBJ1-2|NA
CASSLGLEDYGYTF
TGCGCCAGCAGTCTGGGACTAGAGGACTATGGCTACACCTTC
>TRBV18|once|14|TRBJ2-5|NA
CASSPPGFGETQYF
TGTGCCAGCTCACCACCAGGGTTCGGAGAGACCCAGTACTTC